This T cell receptor (beta chain) was observed in a study of blood T cells in healthy people across ages. A sample-barcoded 5' primer and a J-beta primer mix were used in a second PCR of about 6 to 12 cycles. CDR3-containing paired-end reads numbering at least 3 million came from each sample. A single record per CDR3 protein comes from TCRdb applying MiXCR to the 5' RACE reads. The data contain about 1.6 million distinct CDR3 sequences, roughly 32% of them singletons. The receptor was isolated from a woman in her twenties or thirties in good health. Input material: blood.

The CDR3 DNA sequence: TGTGCCAGTAGGCTCGGGGGAGTCAATCAGCCCCAGCATTTT. It is translated as CASRLGGVNQPQHF. The genes are TRBV6-5 and TRBJ1-5; a possible D gene is TRBD1 (5 bases). CDR3 length: 14 residues. Trimming cost V 9 bases and J 3 bases, with 15 bases left between them. Per the germline V gene, CDR1 is MNHEY and CDR2 is SVGAGI.